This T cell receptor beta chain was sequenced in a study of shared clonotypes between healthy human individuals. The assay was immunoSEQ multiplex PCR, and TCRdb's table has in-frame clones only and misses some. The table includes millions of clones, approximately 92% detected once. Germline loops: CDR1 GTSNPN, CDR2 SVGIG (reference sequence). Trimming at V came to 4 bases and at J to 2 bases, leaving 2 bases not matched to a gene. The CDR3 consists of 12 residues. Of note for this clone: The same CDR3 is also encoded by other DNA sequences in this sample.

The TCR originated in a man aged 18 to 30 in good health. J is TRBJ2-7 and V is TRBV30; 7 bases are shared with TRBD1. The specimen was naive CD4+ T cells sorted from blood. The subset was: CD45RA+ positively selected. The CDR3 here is CAWTGGAYEQYF. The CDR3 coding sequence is TGTGCCTGGACAGGGGGTGCCTACGAGCAGTACTTC. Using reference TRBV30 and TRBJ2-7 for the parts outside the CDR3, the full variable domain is SQTIHQWPATLVQPVGSPLSLECTVEGTSNPNLYWYRQAAGRGLQLLFYSVGIGQISSEVPQNLSASRPQDRQFILSSKKLLLSDSGFYLCAWTGGAYEQYFGPGTRLTVT.